Presented here are 11 T cell receptor beta chains from one specimen sequenced in a study of human T cells and chemical hapten exposure. TCRdb ran MiXCR on the RACE reads and lists one entry per CDR3 protein. The sample shows fewer than 300,000 distinct CDR3 sequences, over 8% of them seen only once. The time point was: pre-sensitization, week 0. Treatment given: therapeutic diphenylcyclopropenone sensitization with weekly scalp DPC. This material consisted of whole blood, taken in connection with sensitization to the hapten diphenylcyclopropenone (DPC). Source of these receptors: a woman between 40 and 55 years old with alopecia areata. Some clones in this sample may be carry-over from other donors' samples.

This clonotype was seen ten or more times. The gene calls are TRBV28 and TRBJ1-4; 10 bases fit TRBD1. The CDR3 covers 14 residues. Trimming cost V 3 bases and J 6 bases; bases outside gene matches: 1. CDR1 and CDR2 from the germline V gene are MDHEN and SYDVKM. DNA for the CDR3: TGTGCCAGCAGTTTGGGACAGGGGTATGAAAAACTGTTTTTT. It encodes CASSLGQGYEKLFF.

This clonotype showed up many times. The rearrangement joins TRBV6-5 to TRBJ1-2, with D maybe TRBD1 (5 bases). The germline CDR1 and CDR2 sequences are MNHEY and SVGAGI. V gave up 0 bases and J gave up 1 base, with 9 bases separating them. This CDR3 has 15 amino acids. In nucleotides, the CDR3 is TGTGCCAGCAGTTACTCACGGACACTTAACTATGGCTACACCTTC. This gives the protein CASSYSRTLNYGYTF.

This clonotype was found a few times. The rearrangement uses TRBV20-1 and TRBJ2-7; maybe TRBD1 (6 bases). The V and J ends lost 7 bases and 7 bases respectively, with 20 bases between them. The germline V gene has CDR1 DFQATT and CDR2 SNEGSKA (reference sequence). This CDR3 region has 13 residues. The CDR3 bases are TGCAGTGGCAGGGGTCTACTGGGATGGGAGCAGTACTTC. It specifies CSGRGLLGWEQYF.

The rearrangement links TRBV27 to TRBJ2-1; no firm D call. This CDR3 has 11 residues. V was pared by 5 bases and J by 8 bases, with 7 bases between. Germline V gives CDR1 MNHEY, CDR2 SMNVEV (reference sequence). Written as DNA, the CDR3 is TGTGCCAGCAGTGGGTTCTATGAGCAGTTCTTC. Translation gives CASSGFYEQFF.

The rearrangement joins TRBV29-1 to TRBJ2-5; no reliable D call. This CDR3 contains 13 residues. Trimming took 1 base from V and 4 from J, leaving 10 bases between them. Germline V gives CDR1 SQVTM, CDR2 ANQGSEA. The CDR3 DNA follows: TGCAGCGTTGAAGGCGCCGGGCGAGAGACCCAGTACTTC. This gives the protein CSVEGAGRETQYF. The full variable domain, its missing parts supplied by reference TRBV29-1 and TRBJ2-5, is SAVISQKPSRDICQRGTSLTIQCQVDSQVTMMFWYRQQPGQSLTLIATANQGSEATYESGFVIDKFPISRPNLTFSTLTVSNMSPEDSSIYLCSVEGAGRETQYFGPGTRLLVL.

CDR3 loop: CASSPQGRADTQYF. The CDR3, as DNA: TGTGCCAGCAGCCCACAGGGGAGGGCAGATACGCAGTATTTT. The chain links TRBV7-3 to TRBJ2-3, with D perhaps assigned TRBD1 or TRBD2 (7 bases each). Germline CDR1 and CDR2: SGHTA and FQGTGA. The CDR3 extends over 14 amino acids. The V and J ends lost 5 bases and 4 bases respectively, with 13 bases between them.

The V and J genes are TRBV7-9 and TRBJ1-2; D not resolved. V lost 0 bases and J 4 bases, leaving 6 bases between the germline ends. This CDR3 contains 13 residues. From germline, CDR1 is SEHNR and CDR2 FQNEAQ (reference sequence). The DNA of the CDR3 is TGTGCCAGCAGCTTAGCAGGAATCTATGGCTACACCTTC. Residues: CASSLAGIYGYTF.

This clonotype has more than one count but fewer than ten. This sequence joins TRBV27 and TRBJ1-5; D uncertain. The germline V and J ends were trimmed by 3 bases and 0 bases, with 9 bases remaining between them. The CDR3 extends over 15 amino acids. CDR1 MNHEY and CDR2 SMNVEV come from the germline V gene (reference sequence). The CDR3 here is CASSFPPYSNQPQHF. The DNA for the CDR3 is TGTGCCAGCAGTTTCCCTCCGTATAGCAATCAGCCCCAGCATTTT.

This clonotype has only a few counts. V gene TRBV29-1 combines with J gene TRBJ2-2; D call uncertain. The germline V and J ends were trimmed by 4 bases and 7 bases, with 10 bases remaining between them. The CDR3 runs to 12 residues. The germline gives CDR1 SQVTM, CDR2 ANQGSEA. CDR3 nucleotides: TGCAGCGTTGTCGGGTGGGACGGGGAGCTGTTTTTT. As protein: CSVVGWDGELFF.

This clonotype has more than one count but fewer than ten. This rearrangement joins TRBV6-4 to TRBJ2-1, with D unresolved. The CDR3 totals 16 residues. Germline CDR1 and CDR2: MRHNA and SNTAGT. V lost 4 bases and J lost 0, with 13 bases in between. DNA of the CDR3: TGTGCCAGCAGTGTCAATCCGGACCACTCCTACAATGAGCAGTTCTTC. Translation: CASSVNPDHSYNEQFF.

This clonotype was counted a few times. The V call is TRBV4-1, the J call TRBJ2-2; D is possibly TRBD2 (6 bases). V lost 2 bases to trimming and J lost 4 bases, with 14 bases between them. Germline-derived CDR1 and CDR2 are MGHRA and YSYEKL. The CDR3 covers 16 residues. The CDR3 bases are TGCGCCAGCAGCCAATCCACGGGAGCGGGCACCGGGGAGCTGTTTTTT. This codes for CASSQSTGAGTGELFF.